This TCR beta chain came from a study of T cells in Graves' hyperthyroidism and ophthalmopathy. Study-level points and caveats: Also found in blood were most expanded thyroid clonotypes above 0.001.

RNA transcripts were the template for amplifying TCR beta CDR3 regions. The HTBI primer set drove a first-round RT-PCR of the TCR CDR3. TCRdb called the multiplex PCR reads again in MiXCR, with one record for every CDR3 protein. The sample includes about 560,000 distinct CDR3 sequences, 16% of them seen just once. Trimming shortened V by 11 bases and J by 1 base, and 14 bases separated the two germline ends. Germline CDR1 SNHLY, CDR2 FYNNEI. The length of the CDR3 is 13 residues. It was uncontrolled infection, other autoimmune disease, pregnancy or lactation that excluded patients. Each diagnosis was grounded in clinical symptoms, serum thyroxine and TRAb, thyroid ultrasound, and orbital computed tomography. This clonotype was detected many times. Its antigen remains unidentified.

The TCR comes from a woman younger than 35 with Graves' hyperthyroidism. Source material: blood. This rearrangement joins TRBV2 to TRBJ1-1; D is perhaps TRBD1 (5 bases). The CDR3 is CAVQLQENTEAFF. The CDR3 nucleotides read TGTGCCGTACAATTACAGGAGAACACTGAAGCTTTCTTT.